These 12 T cell receptor beta chains came from one sample sequenced in a study of T-cell reconstitution after alpha-beta-depleted transplantation in children. Preparation of the TCRbeta library used unique molecular identifiers. TCRdb ran MiXCR on the PCR reads and lists one entry per CDR3 protein. This sample has around 670,000 distinct CDR3 sequences; roughly 14% occur once, and the top ten carry 0.79%. The sequences come from PBMCs, collected before TCRalphabeta/CD19-depleted stem cell transplant. The receptors were gathered from a girl aged 2 to 9 with congenital amegakaryocytic thrombocytopenia, due to receive a stem cell transplant.

The V and J genes are TRBV2 and TRBJ2-5; D remains ambiguous. CDR1 is SNHLY and CDR2 is FYNNEI in the germline V gene. V was trimmed by 3 bases and J by 1 base, leaving 6 bases between them. The CDR3 loop spans 13 amino acids. CDR3 region: CASSDWTQETQYF. As DNA, the CDR3 is TGTGCCAGCAGTGATTGGACCCAAGAGACCCAGTACTTC.

This chain joins TRBV4-2 and TRBJ2-7, with D possibly being TRBD2 (5 bases). Germline V gives CDR1 LGHNA, CDR2 YNFKEQ. This CDR3 is built from 15 residues. V was trimmed by 0 bases and J by 5 bases, leaving 14 bases between them. CDR3 residues: CASSQESRLLNEQYF. The CDR3 DNA sequence: TGTGCCAGCAGCCAAGAGTCGAGACTATTAAACGAGCAGTACTTC.

In this sample, this clonotype turned up many times. This chain links TRBV20-1 with TRBJ2-5; maybe TRBD1 (6 bases). This CDR3 has 18 amino acids. Between the trimmed V and J ends, which lost 0 bases and 1 base, there was a span of 21 bases. In germline, CDR1 is DFQATT, CDR2 SNEGSKA (reference sequence). The CDR3 reads CSARDPGALGQTQETQYF. The CDR3 DNA reads as TGCAGTGCTAGAGATCCAGGGGCCCTAGGACAGACCCAAGAGACCCAGTACTTC.

This clonotype was observed at least ten times. The V and J genes are TRBV20-1 and TRBJ1-5, with D perhaps TRBD1 (6 bases). Germline CDR1 DFQATT, CDR2 SNEGSKA (reference sequence). The ends were cut back, 1 base at V and 9 bases at J, with 13 bases in the middle. CDR3 length: 13 amino acids. The CDR3 DNA reads as TGCAGTGCTAGAGGGACCCTAGGGGGGCCCCAGCATTTT. Translated: CSARGTLGGPQHF.

This clonotype came up many times. The rearrangement links TRBV5-1 to TRBJ2-1, with D perhaps TRBD2 (5 bases). This CDR3 spans 17 amino acids. Trimming took off 0 bases at V and 3 bases at J, with 16 bases between the two ends. The germline V gene encodes CDR1 SGHRS and CDR2 YFSETQ. DNA for the CDR3: TGCGCCAGCAGCTTGGCCATCGGACTCCTTGACTACAATGAGCAGTTCTTC. Translating gives CASSLAIGLLDYNEQFF.

This clonotype was found many times. The CDR3 DNA reads TGCAGTGCTGGGGGCGGTAGCGGGAGATATGAGCAGTTCTTC. Translation: CSAGGGSGRYEQFF. This rearrangement joins TRBV20-1 to TRBJ2-1, with 9 positions matching TRBD2. The CDR3 has 14 amino acids. The germline CDR1 and CDR2 sequences are DFQATT and SNEGSKA (reference sequence). V was pared by 5 bases and J by 8 bases, with 10 bases of the junction left unmatched.

This clonotype was counted at least ten times. CDR3 in amino acids: CSARRRGQPQHF. For the CDR3, the DNA is TGCAGTGCTAGGCGGAGGGGACAGCCCCAGCATTTT. V is TRBV20-1 and J is TRBJ1-5, with D tentatively TRBD1 (5 bases). Trimming cost V 3 bases and J 7 bases, with 10 bases left between them. The CDR3 totals 12 residues. Germline V gene lookup returns CDR1 DFQATT and CDR2 SNEGSKA (reference sequence).

This clonotype was detected many times. The chain combines TRBV20-1 with TRBJ2-7; tentatively, D is TRBD1 (6 bases). Germline CDR1 DFQATT, CDR2 SNEGSKA (reference sequence). Trimming removed 5 bases from V and 3 bases from J, with 11 bases in between. The CDR3 sequence is 12 residues long. CDR3 loop: CSAPGQNYEQYF. The CDR3 DNA sequence: TGCAGTGCTCCGGGACAAAACTACGAGCAGTACTTC.

This clonotype appeared many times. The V and J genes are TRBV5-1 and TRBJ2-1; TRBD1 might be the D (5 bases). Trimming took off 2 bases at V and 6 bases at J, with 9 bases between the two ends. The CDR3 covers 13 residues. Germline V gene lookup returns CDR1 SGHRS and CDR2 YFSETQ. The chain's CDR3 is CASSLGDPNEQFF. In DNA, the CDR3 is TGCGCCAGCAGCTTAGGGGATCCCAATGAGCAGTTCTTC.

This chain joins TRBV5-4 and TRBJ2-3, with a tentative D call TRBD2 (6 bases). Per germline, CDR1 SGHNT and CDR2 YYREEE (reference sequence). V dropped 0 bases and J dropped 1 base, with 12 bases sitting between them. This CDR3 contains 16 residues. CDR3 loop: CASSLGLTSRTDTQYF. The CDR3 coding sequence is TGTGCCAGCAGCTTGGGGCTGACTAGTCGCACAGATACGCAGTATTTT.

There are many counts of this clonotype. The J gene is TRBJ2-3, the V gene TRBV7-8; 12 positions match TRBD2. The junction had 4 bases not matched to a gene; V was cut back by 5 bases and J by 4 bases. Germline V gene sequence: CDR1 SGHVS, CDR2 FQNEAQ. This CDR3 has 15 amino acids. CDR3 DNA: TGTGCCAGCAGCCCATGGACTAGCGGGGCAGATACGCAGTATTTT. Its protein is CASSPWTSGADTQYF.

In this sample, this clonotype turned up a few times. The chain joins TRBV12-3 or TRBV12-4 to TRBJ1-1; the D gene is possibly TRBD1 (6 bases). The CDR3 totals 13 residues. The V end lost 6 bases, the J end lost 6 bases, and 14 bases lay between the germline ends. The CDR3 protein is CASRPGKGAEAFF. Written as DNA, the CDR3 is TGTGCCAGCAGGCCCGGGAAGGGGGCTGAAGCTTTCTTT.